The entry that follows covers one TCR beta chain sequence. Its antigen is undetermined. A much larger clonotype is one base distant, so this may be a read error. The entry originates in a study of tumor-infiltrating lymphocytes in primary liver carcinoma. Study context: About 3.65 to 7.13 million productive TCRbeta reads were obtained from the samples, with similar numbers across tissue types.

Study-level points and caveats: Paired tumor-adjacent and tumor-blood samples overlapped less than tumor region pairs did.

With 400 to 550 ng total RNA as template and a constant-region primer, TCR beta cDNA was made. Modified slightly, ARM-PCR produced TCR beta libraries over three nested multiplex PCR rounds. TRBV1-TRBV30 forward primers paired with a C-beta reverse primer were used in the first two PCR rounds, which ran roughly 11 cycles each. TCRdb ran MiXCR on the multiplex PCR reads and lists one entry per CDR3 protein. Of about 330,000 distinct CDR3 sequences in the sample, roughly 61% are singletons; the top ten hold under 8%. Germline lookup yields CDR1 SQVTM and CDR2 ANQGSEA. Trimming removed 3 bases from V and 10 bases from J; junction bases left unmatched: 11. The CDR3 sequence is 15 residues long. Unsorted whole blood yielded blood RNA, and germline DNA was extracted as well.

The chain has TRBV29-1 and TRBJ2-1; 11 nucleotides align to TRBD2. What was sequenced was peripheral blood. The receptor was isolated from a man between 40 and 49 years old with primary liver carcinoma and hepatitis B virus infection. The DNA for the CDR3 is TGCAGCGTTGAGGGACGACTAGCGGGATATAGAGAGCAGTTCTTC. Translated: CSVEGRLAGYREQFF.